One and the same sample provided the 14 T cell receptor beta chains below, sequenced in a study of T-cell reconstitution after alpha-beta-depleted transplantation in children. Unique molecular identifiers were built into the TCRbeta library. TCRdb called the PCR reads again in MiXCR, with one record for every CDR3 protein. The sample has about 610,000 distinct CDR3 sequences, about 11% seen once. Here the sequenced sample was PBMCs from the stem cell graft donor, taken from the stem cell graft. These receptors were obtained from a human donor who donated a stem cell graft to a child with acute myeloid leukemia.

This clonotype was seen many times. The chain recombines TRBV24-1 with TRBJ2-2; no reliable D call. The CDR3 has 15 amino acids. Germline CDR1 reads KGHDR; CDR2 reads SFDVKD. Trimming stripped 3 bases from V and 3 bases from J, with 10 bases between. In DNA form, the CDR3 reads TGTGCCACCAGTGATCAGGCGACTTACACCGGGGAGCTGTTTTTT. Translation gives CATSDQATYTGELFF.

This clonotype was found a few times. The rearrangement uses TRBV20-1 and TRBJ1-2; D gene ambiguous. Germline loops: CDR1 DFQATT, CDR2 SNEGSKA (reference sequence). The CDR3 sequence is 14 residues long. Deletions cut 3 bases from V and 8 bases from J, with 19 bases between. The CDR3 DNA reads as TGCAGTGCTAGCGAAGACCAACCACCTTGGGGCTACACCTTC. Translation gives CSASEDQPPWGYTF.

The rearrangement links TRBV7-2 to TRBJ1-1, with D possibly matching TRBD1 (6 bases). The ends were cut back, 8 bases at V and 0 bases at J, with 13 bases in the middle. CDR1 and CDR2 from the germline V gene are SGHTA and FQGNSA. The CDR3 covers 14 residues. CDR3 amino acids: CASGTGNMNTEAFF. The CDR3 nucleotides read TGTGCCAGCGGTACAGGGAACATGAACACTGAAGCTTTCTTT.

The chain's CDR3 is CASSQGLKDTQYF. For the CDR3, the DNA is TGTGCCAGCAGCCAAGGTTTAAAAGATACGCAGTATTTT. The V gene is TRBV4-2, the J gene TRBJ2-3; D is unclear. V was pared by 1 base and J by 5 bases, with 7 bases between. The CDR3 runs to 13 residues. CDR1 and CDR2 from the germline V gene are LGHNA and YNFKEQ.

This clonotype was seen at least ten times. The rearrangement links TRBV9 to TRBJ2-2, with D possibly TRBD2 on 5 matching bases. The ends were cut back, 4 bases at V and 5 bases at J, with 18 bases in the middle. The CDR3 has 16 residues. CDR1 is SGDLS, CDR2 YYNGEE, per germline. The CDR3 sequence: CASSSSVEGGTGELFF. The CDR3 DNA reads as TGTGCCAGCAGCTCCTCCGTAGAGGGTGGGACCGGGGAGCTGTTTTTT.

This clonotype occurred many times. The V and J genes are TRBV7-2 and TRBJ2-7, with 9 bases matching TRBD1. Germline V gives CDR1 SGHTA, CDR2 FQGNSA. This CDR3 has 15 residues. With V trimmed by 5 bases and J by 0 bases, 5 bases remained unmatched. The CDR3 bases are TGTGCCAGCAGCCTGGGACAGGGCCCCTCCTACGAGCAGTACTTC. It translates to CASSLGQGPSYEQYF.

This clonotype appeared a few times. The chain joins TRBV18 to TRBJ1-4; D ambiguous. Per the germline V gene, CDR1 is KGHSH and CDR2 is LQKENI. This CDR3 is built from 18 residues. Trimming took 3 bases from V and 0 from J, leaving 17 bases between them. CDR3 coding DNA: TGTGCCAGCTCACCGCGGGAAGTAGGGCGCGCAACTAATGAAAAACTGTTTTTT. It specifies CASSPREVGRATNEKLFF.

This clonotype was seen more than once but under ten times. The chain carries TRBV29-1 and TRBJ2-7; 12 nucleotides agree with TRBD1. V shed 5 bases, J shed 0 bases, and the junction held 8 bases outside the gene matches. Germline CDR1 and CDR2: SQVTM and ANQGSEA. This CDR3 contains 16 residues. CDR3 nucleotide sequence: TGCAGCGTTCGACCGGGACAGGGGGCTTACTCCTACGAGCAGTACTTC. This translates into CSVRPGQGAYSYEQYF.

This clonotype occurred many times. The gene calls are TRBV5-1 and TRBJ2-1; TRBD2 is a possible D gene (6 bases). The germline V and J ends were trimmed by 1 base and 7 bases, with 6 bases remaining between them. The CDR3 is 12 amino acids. Germline CDR1 is SGHRS and CDR2 is YFSETQ. CDR3 bases: TGCGCCAGCAGCTTGCTAGCGAATGAGCAGTTCTTC. Residues: CASSLLANEQFF.

This clonotype has just a few counts. The CDR3 sequence is CASSLPSGNTIYF. CDR3 nucleotides: TGTGCCAGCAGTTTGCCCTCTGGAAACACCATATATTTT. J is TRBJ1-3 and V is TRBV28; the D is unclear. The CDR3 is made up of 13 amino acids. The germline CDR1 and CDR2 sequences are MDHEN and SYDVKM. The germline V and J ends were trimmed by 3 bases and 0 bases, with 3 bases remaining between them. Full variable domain (missing parts from reference TRBV28 and TRBJ1-3): DVKVTQSSRYLVKRTGEKVFLECVQDMDHENMFWYRQDPGLGLRLIYFSYDVKMKEKGDIPEGYSVSREKKERFSLILESASTNQTSMYLCASSLPSGNTIYFGEGSWLTVV.

The table lists this clonotype with many counts. V and J are TRBV20-1 and TRBJ2-2; TRBD2 matches at 9 bases. Germline V gene sequence: CDR1 DFQATT, CDR2 SNEGSKA (reference sequence). The CDR3 spans 16 residues. The junction had 10 bases not matched to a gene; V was cut back by 3 bases and J by 5 bases. CDR3 bases: TGCAGTGCTAGCATTAGCGGGAGATTTAGTACCGGGGAGCTGTTTTTT. Its translation: CSASISGRFSTGELFF.

This clonotype was counted a few times. The chain has TRBV7-3 and TRBJ2-5; TRBD2 matches at 9 bases. From germline, CDR1 is SGHTA and CDR2 FQGTGA. The CDR3 consists of 16 residues. J lost 4 bases, V lost 5 bases, and 11 bases had no gene match. The CDR3 loop reads CASSPGGSGRGETQYF. The CDR3 DNA sequence: TGTGCCAGCAGCCCCGGGGGTAGCGGGAGAGGAGAGACCCAGTACTTC.

This clonotype was detected many times. The genes are TRBV7-2 and TRBJ2-5; TRBD1 matches at 10 bases. CDR1 is SGHTA, CDR2 FQGNSA, per germline. The CDR3 spans 16 residues. J was trimmed by 3 bases and V by 5 bases; bases with no gene match: 9. CDR3 DNA: TGTGCCAGCAGCCACGCGGGGGGACAGGGGAAAGAGACCCAGTACTTC. This codes for CASSHAGGQGKETQYF.

CDR3 sequence reads: CASSLGGASRETQYF. DNA of the CDR3: TGTGCCAGCAGCTTAGGTGGGGCCTCCCGAGAGACCCAGTACTTC. This chain joins TRBV11-1 and TRBJ2-5; TRBD1 might be the D (5 bases). The CDR3 sequence is 15 residues long. Trimming cost V 1 base and J 4 bases, with 13 bases left between them. The germline gives CDR1 SGHAT, CDR2 FQDESV (reference sequence).